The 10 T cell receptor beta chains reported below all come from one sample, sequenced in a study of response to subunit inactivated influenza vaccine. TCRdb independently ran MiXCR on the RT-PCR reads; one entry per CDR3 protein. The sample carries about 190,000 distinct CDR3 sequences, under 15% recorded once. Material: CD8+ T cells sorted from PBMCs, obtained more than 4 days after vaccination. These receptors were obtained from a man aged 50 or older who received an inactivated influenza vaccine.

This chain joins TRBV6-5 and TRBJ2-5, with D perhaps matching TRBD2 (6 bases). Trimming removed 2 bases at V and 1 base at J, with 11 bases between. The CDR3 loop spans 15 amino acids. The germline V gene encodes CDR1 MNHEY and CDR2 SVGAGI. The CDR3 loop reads CASSYGEGGQETQYF. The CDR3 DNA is TGTGCCAGCAGTTACGGAGAGGGAGGCCAAGAGACCCAGTACTTC.

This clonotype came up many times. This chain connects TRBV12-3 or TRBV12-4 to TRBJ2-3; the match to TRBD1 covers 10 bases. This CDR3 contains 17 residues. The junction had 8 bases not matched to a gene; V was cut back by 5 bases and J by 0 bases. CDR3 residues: CASSPAGTGVSTDTQYF. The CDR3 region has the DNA TGTGCCAGCAGTCCGGCCGGGACAGGGGTCAGCACAGATACGCAGTATTTT.

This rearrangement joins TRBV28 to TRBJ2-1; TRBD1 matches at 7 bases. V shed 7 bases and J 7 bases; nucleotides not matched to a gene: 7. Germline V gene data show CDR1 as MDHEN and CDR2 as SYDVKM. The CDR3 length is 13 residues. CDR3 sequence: CASILTGLNEQFF. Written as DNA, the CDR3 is TGTGCCAGCATCTTGACAGGGCTGAATGAGCAGTTCTTC.

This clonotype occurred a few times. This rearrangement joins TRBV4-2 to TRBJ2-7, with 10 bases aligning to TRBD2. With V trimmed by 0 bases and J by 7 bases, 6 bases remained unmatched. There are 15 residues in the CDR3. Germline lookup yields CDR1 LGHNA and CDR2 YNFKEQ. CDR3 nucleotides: TGTGCCAGCAGCCAAGATAGCGGGGGGCCTAGGGAGCAGTACTTC. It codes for CASSQDSGGPREQYF.

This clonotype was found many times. CDR3 DNA: TGTGCCAGCAGACAGGTTTTAGAGACCCAGTACTTC. Its translation: CASRQVLETQYF. This chain uses TRBV12-3 or TRBV12-4 with TRBJ2-5; perhaps TRBD1 as D (5 bases). The CDR3 length is 12 residues. V was cut by 6 bases and J by 4 bases, with 9 bases left in between.

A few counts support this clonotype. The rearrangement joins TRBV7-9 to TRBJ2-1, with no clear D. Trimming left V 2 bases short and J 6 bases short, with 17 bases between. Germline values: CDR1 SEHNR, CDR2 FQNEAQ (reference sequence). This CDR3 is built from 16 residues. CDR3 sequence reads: CASSLHGVLVRNEQFF. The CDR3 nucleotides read TGTGCCAGCAGCTTACACGGAGTTCTAGTCCGCAATGAGCAGTTCTTC.

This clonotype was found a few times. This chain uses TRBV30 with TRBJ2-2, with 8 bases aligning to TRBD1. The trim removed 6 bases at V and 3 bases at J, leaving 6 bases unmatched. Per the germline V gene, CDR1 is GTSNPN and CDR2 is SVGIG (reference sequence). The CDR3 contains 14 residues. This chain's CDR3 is CACSGQDYTGELFF. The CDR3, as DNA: TGTGCCTGCTCGGGACAGGATTACACCGGGGAGCTGTTTTTT.

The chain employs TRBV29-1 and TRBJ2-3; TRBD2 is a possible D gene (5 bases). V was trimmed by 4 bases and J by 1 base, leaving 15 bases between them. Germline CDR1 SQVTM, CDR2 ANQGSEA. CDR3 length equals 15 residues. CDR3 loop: CSVAHVAGRTDTQYF. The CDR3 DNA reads TGCAGCGTTGCCCATGTCGCGGGCCGCACAGATACGCAGTATTTT.

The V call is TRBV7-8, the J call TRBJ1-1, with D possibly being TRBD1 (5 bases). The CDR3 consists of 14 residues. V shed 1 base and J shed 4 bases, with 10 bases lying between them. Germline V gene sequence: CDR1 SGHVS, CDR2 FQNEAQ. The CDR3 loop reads CASSLGQGSTEAFF. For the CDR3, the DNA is TGTGCCAGCAGCTTAGGTCAGGGATCCACTGAAGCTTTCTTT.

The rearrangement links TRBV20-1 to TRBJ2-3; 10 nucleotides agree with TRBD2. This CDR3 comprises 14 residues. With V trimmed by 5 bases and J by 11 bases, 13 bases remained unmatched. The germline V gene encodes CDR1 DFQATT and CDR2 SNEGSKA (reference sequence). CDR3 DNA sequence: TGCAGTGCTCATCCGGGACTAGCGTGGCTCCGGCAGTATTTT. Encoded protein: CSAHPGLAWLRQYF.